The rows below give T cell receptor beta chains drawn from one sample of a study of brain T cells in children with intractable seizures. Clones were sequenced by immunoSEQ multiplex PCR, and TCRdb holds only the in-frame ones, with some missing. The sample has hundreds of thousands of clones; over 85% are singletons. This material consisted of peripheral blood, taken 4 to 5 months after surgery. All receptors come from a boy under three years old with tuberous sclerosis and intractable seizures. The CDR3 runs from the conserved cysteine through the conserved F or W. Each record gives: CDR3 protein, clone size, V gene, J gene. Size is omitted from some rows. Given values are once, few, many or a class for expanded clones.

CSLAAYNEQFF,-,TRBV30,TRBJ2-1
CASSLTGLGSPLHF,-,TRBV7-2,TRBJ1-6
CASSLNEQFF,-,TRBV12-3/TRBV12-4,TRBJ2-1
CASSSPGHYGYTF,-,TRBV5-6,TRBJ1-2
CASSQVDSGDFQETQYF,-,TRBV4-2,TRBJ2-5
CSAREGYGYTF,-,TRBV20-1,TRBJ1-2
CAWSVQGQPQHF,-,TRBV30,TRBJ1-5
CASRPLGTGGADGANVLTF,-,TRBV28,TRBJ2-6
CASSVSSGRAGELFF,-,TRBV9,TRBJ2-2
CASSALTGPYEQYF,-,TRBV2,TRBJ2-7
CASSESLDYEQYF,once,TRBV27,TRBJ2-7
CASNQGPHEQYF,few,TRBV2,TRBJ2-7
CASSSNAIQTGFNEKLFF,-,TRBV5-1,TRBJ1-4
CASSPARAGGLNYGYTF,-,TRBV3-1/TRBV3-2,TRBJ1-2
CASSYLDRLQYF,-,TRBV5-6,TRBJ2-7
CAGRGDGNTIYF,-,TRBV2,TRBJ1-3
CASSLFPDSIYGYTF,-,TRBV9,TRBJ1-2
CASNLREPNTEAFF,-,TRBV5-1,TRBJ1-1
CASSVETGVSDTEAFF,-,TRBV9,TRBJ1-1
CSVGTSGSYNEQFF,-,TRBV29-1,TRBJ2-1
CASSLAAGGWGGYTF,-,TRBV7-6,TRBJ1-2
CAIRGQGEGVLGYTF,-,TRBV10-3,TRBJ1-2
CASRTAPGAWAYNEQFF,once,TRBV10-1,TRBJ2-1
CATSPRGFNYGYTF,-,TRBV15,TRBJ1-2
CASSIWGGQNQPQHF,once,TRBV28,TRBJ1-5
CASRKSRLTAGELFF,-,TRBV19,TRBJ2-2
CASSPTGRQETQYF,-,TRBV27,TRBJ2-5